This T cell receptor (beta chain) was retrieved from a study of tumor-infiltrating lymphocytes in primary liver carcinoma. At the level of the study: Patients included men and women of 30 to 69 years. Productive TCRbeta read yields ran from roughly 3.6 to 7.1 million per sample and were similar between tissues.

This clonotype was picked up many times. For each extraction, RNA and DNA were obtained together from 20-30 mg of unsorted bulk tissue. Production of TCR beta cDNA used roughly 0.55 ug total RNA together with a constant-region primer. Generation of the TCR beta libraries relied on three nested multiplex PCR rounds using slightly modified ARM-PCR. Amplification in the first two PCR rounds was performed using TRBV1-TRBV30 forward primers and a C-beta reverse primer for roughly 9 cycles each. TCRdb reprocessed the multiplex PCR reads with MiXCR, giving one entry per CDR3 protein. Of 100,000 or so distinct CDR3 sequences in the sample, roughly 69% were seen once. Trimming cost V 3 bases and J 2 bases, with 7 bases left between them. The CDR3 contains 13 residues. Germline values: CDR1 WNHNN, CDR2 SYGVQD (reference sequence).

The sample comprised liver tumor tissue from sampling region 5. Subset: tumor region T5, tumor centre. The sequence was collected from a woman aged 55-70 years with primary liver carcinoma and hepatitis B virus infection. The chain carries TRBV10-1 and TRBJ1-2; no clear D. The CDR3 coding sequence is TGCGCCAGCAGTGAAGCCAGGAACTATGGCTACACCTTC. The encoded protein is CASSEARNYGYTF.